These 28 T cell receptor beta chains originate from one sample sequenced in a study of OX40 agonist ivuxolimab in advanced cancers. Repertoires were generated with immunoSEQ multiplex PCR, while TCRdb's copy carries only in-frame clones and drops some. The sample lists some 49,000 clones, around 85% occurring once. Sequences were derived from CD4+ or CD8+ T cells sorted from blood, sampled in a trial of the OX40 agonist ivuxolimab. The receptor set was obtained from an adult with an advanced solid tumor such as melanoma, head and neck, liver or kidney cancer.

The chain is built from TRBV7-8 and TRBJ1-1; D possibly corresponds to TRBD1 (5 bases). There are 14 residues in the CDR3. Trimming took off 0 bases at V and 5 bases at J, with 10 bases between the two ends. The germline V gene has CDR1 SGHVS and CDR2 FQNEAQ. In DNA, the CDR3 is TGTGCCAGCAGCTTAGCGGTGGGGGGAACTGAAGCTTTCTTT. It yields the protein CASSLAVGGTEAFF.

V gene TRBV7-2 combines with J gene TRBJ2-7; D may match TRBD1 or TRBD2 (5 bases each). Trimming removed 5 bases from V and 6 bases from J, with 11 bases in between. The CDR3 has 12 residues. Germline V lookup: CDR1 SGHTA, CDR2 FQGNSA. CDR3 sequence: CASSPGPLEQYF. The DNA for the CDR3 is TGTGCCAGCAGCCCGGGACCTCTCGAGCAGTACTTC.

The J gene is TRBJ2-2, the V gene TRBV10-3, with D possibly being TRBD1 or TRBD2 (5 bases each). CDR1 is ENHRY, CDR2 SYGVKD, per germline. The CDR3 spans 16 residues. V shed 0 bases and J shed 5 bases, with 13 bases lying between them. The CDR3 protein is CAISESEFGTTGELFF. The CDR3, as DNA: TGTGCCATCAGTGAGTCGGAATTCGGGACGACCGGGGAGCTGTTTTTT.

The rearrangement joins TRBV19 to TRBJ1-2; D unresolved. Deletions cut 7 bases from V and 0 bases from J, with 9 bases between. Germline assignment: CDR1 LNHDA and CDR2 SQIVND (reference sequence). This CDR3 contains 13 residues. The chain's CDR3 is CASKGEANYGYTF. CDR3 in DNA: TGTGCCAGTAAAGGAGAAGCTAACTATGGCTACACCTTC.

The V call is TRBV5-5, the J call TRBJ2-5; 9 bases align to TRBD1. The CDR3 loop spans 17 amino acids. Germline lookup yields CDR1 SGHKS and CDR2 YYEKEE (reference sequence). Trimming took 1 base from V and 10 from J; bases not matched to a gene: 17. Written as DNA, the CDR3 is TGTGCCAGCAGCTTGTGGGGAGGGGACAGGGTCCAAGAGGGCCAGTACTTC. It is translated as CASSLWGGDRVQEGQYF.

The chain is built from TRBV9 and TRBJ2-3; D ambiguous. Trimming removed 0 bases at V and 6 bases at J, with 2 bases between. The germline gives CDR1 SGDLS, CDR2 YYNGEE. This CDR3 spans 11 amino acids. This chain's CDR3 is CASSVADTQYF. The CDR3 coding sequence is TGTGCCAGCAGCGTAGCGGATACGCAGTATTTT.

The chain joins TRBV28 to TRBJ2-7, with TRBD1 matching over 8 bases. Germline CDR1 and CDR2: MDHEN and SYDVKM. The CDR3 has 14 residues. Germline trimming cut 1 base from V and 2 bases from J; bases unmatched to any gene: 1. Written as DNA, the CDR3 is TGTGCCAGCAGTTTATTGGGACAGGCCTACGAGCAGTACTTC. Amino acid sequence: CASSLLGQAYEQYF.

V gene TRBV11-2 combines with J gene TRBJ2-7; a weak D match, TRBD2 (6 bases). From germline, CDR1 is SGHAT and CDR2 FQNNGV. This CDR3 contains 15 residues. Trimming took 1 base from V and 4 from J, leaving 14 bases between them. The CDR3 sequence: CASSLAGGYEYEQYV. In DNA form, the CDR3 reads TGTGCCAGCAGCTTAGCTGGGGGGTACGAGTACGAGCAGTACGTC.

About this clone itself: This specimen includes other DNA sequences encoding the same CDR3. The chain couples TRBV7-9 to TRBJ2-1; D not resolved. This CDR3 has 12 amino acids. The ends were cut back, 5 bases at V and 3 bases at J, with 5 bases in the middle. The V gene's germline CDR1 is SEHNR and CDR2 FQNEAQ (reference sequence). CDR3 coding DNA: TGTGCCAGCAGCCCCGGCTACAATGAGCAGTTCTTC. Residues: CASSPGYNEQFF.

The chain carries TRBV28 and TRBJ1-6; TRBD1 aligns across 9 bases. Germline V gives CDR1 MDHEN, CDR2 SYDVKM. The CDR3 covers 15 residues. With V trimmed by 2 bases and J by 9 bases, 5 bases remained unmatched. This chain's CDR3 is CASSLIGTGRSPLHF. The CDR3 nucleotides are TGTGCCAGCAGTTTAATCGGGACAGGGCGTTCACCCCTCCACTTT.

The chain carries TRBV2 and TRBJ1-2, with TRBD1 matching 11 bases. The CDR3 contains 15 residues. CDR1 and CDR2 from the germline V gene are SNHLY and FYNNEI. V shed 0 bases and J 4 bases; nucleotides not matched to a gene: 1. CDR3 in DNA: TGTGCCAGCAGTGAAGCGGGGACAGGGGGCTATGGCTACACCTTC. The encoded protein is CASSEAGTGGYGYTF. Full variable domain (missing parts from reference TRBV2 and TRBJ1-2): EPEVTQTPSHQVTQMGQEVILRCVPISNHLYFYWYRQILGQKVEFLVSFYNNEISEKSEIFDDQFSVERPDGSNFTLKIRSTKLEDSAMYFCASSEAGTGGYGYTFGSGTRLTVV.

The chain recombines TRBV9 with TRBJ2-1, with D tentatively TRBD2 (7 bases). With 3 bases removed from V and 0 bases from J, the gap between germline ends came to 13 bases. Per the germline V gene, CDR1 is SGDLS and CDR2 is YYNGEE. CDR3 length: 16 residues. For the CDR3, the DNA is TGTGCCAGCAGCGGCGGGGGCCGAAGCTCCTACAATGAGCAGTTCTTC. Encoded protein: CASSGGGRSSYNEQFF.

This clone has more than one count but fewer than ten. The chain links TRBV6-5 to TRBJ2-1; 7 bases align to TRBD1. Germline V gene lookup returns CDR1 MNHEY and CDR2 SVGAGI. The CDR3 spans 14 residues. V dropped 2 bases and J dropped 7; count of bases not matched to a gene: 5. The CDR3 loop is CASSYGTAGNEQFF. Here the CDR3 DNA reads TGTGCCAGCAGTTACGGGACAGCCGGGAATGAGCAGTTCTTC.

In its sample, this clone was seen a few times. The chain employs TRBV4-2 and TRBJ2-3; 9 positions agree with TRBD2. V gave up 0 bases and J gave up 2 bases; unmatched junction bases: 6. The CDR3 spans 17 residues. The germline V gene has CDR1 LGHNA and CDR2 YNFKEQ. CDR3 amino acids: CASSQDGTSRVTDTQYF. The CDR3 DNA reads as TGTGCCAGCAGCCAAGACGGGACTAGCCGCGTCACAGATACGCAGTATTTT.

This clone was picked up one time. J is TRBJ2-7 and V is TRBV28; D is perhaps TRBD1 (5 bases). The CDR3 is 13 amino acids. Looked up from germline, CDR1 is MDHEN and CDR2 is SYDVKM. Trimming shortened V by 2 bases and J by 5 bases, and 10 bases separated the two germline ends. In nucleotides, the CDR3 is TGTGCCAGCAGTTTACAGACAGACGACGAGCAGTACGTC. Its translation: CASSLQTDDEQYV.

The table lists this clone with a count of one. The gene calls are TRBV4-3 and TRBJ1-2; no clear D. Germline V gives CDR1 LGHNA, CDR2 YSLEER. V lost 0 bases to trimming and J lost 3 bases, with 11 bases between them. CDR3 length: 15 residues. The CDR3 loop is CASSQELGRDYGYTF. The CDR3, as DNA: TGCGCCAGCAGCCAAGAGCTGGGGAGGGACTATGGCTACACCTTC.

V gene TRBV5-1 combines with J gene TRBJ2-1, with D possibly matching TRBD2 (6 bases). Germline CDR1 SGHRS, CDR2 YFSETQ. The CDR3 is 15 amino acids. The V end was cut by 4 bases, the J end by 2 bases, with 13 bases between. In nucleotides, the CDR3 is TGCGCCAGCAGCCCTCCGGCGGGGACCTACAATGAGCAGTTCTTC. Its protein product is CASSPPAGTYNEQFF.

The chain uses TRBV7-6 and TRBJ2-5, with D possibly being TRBD1 or TRBD2 (5 bases each). Trimming cost V 5 bases and J 3 bases, with 25 bases left between them. The CDR3 has 18 residues. CDR1 and CDR2 from the germline V gene are SGHVS and FNYEAQ. CDR3 coding DNA: TGTGCCAGCAGCCCATGGATTGGGGCAGCCGGGAAAAAAGAGACCCAGTACTTC. Translation: CASSPWIGAAGKKETQYF.

J is TRBJ2-7 and V is TRBV5-8; D call uncertain. The germline V gene has CDR1 SGHTS and CDR2 YDEGEE. The CDR3 runs to 13 residues. The V end lost 10 bases, the J end lost 5 bases, and 19 bases lay between the germline ends. The CDR3 spells CAPYPRFQDEQYF. CDR3 bases: TGTGCCCCTTACCCAAGGTTTCAGGACGAGCAGTACTTC.

V gene TRBV4-1 combines with J gene TRBJ2-1; 7 bases match TRBD2. The trim removed 4 bases at V and 5 bases at J, leaving 17 bases unmatched. Germline CDR1 is MGHRA and CDR2 is YSYEKL. This CDR3 region has 18 residues. CDR3 bases: TGCGCCAGCAGCCTTGGACTAGTGTCGCCTAGATCGGACAATGAGCAGTTCTTC. Translating gives CASSLGLVSPRSDNEQFF.

The V gene is TRBV7-9, the J gene TRBJ1-1, with D uncertain. The V gene's germline CDR1 is SEHNR and CDR2 FQNEAQ (reference sequence). The CDR3 runs 14 residues. The V end was cut by 7 bases, the J end by 3 bases, with 15 bases between. DNA of the CDR3: TGTGCCAGCAACCTAAACCAACTCCACACTGAAGCTTTCTTT. Its protein product is CASNLNQLHTEAFF.

The chain is built from TRBV27 and TRBJ1-6; 10 nucleotides agree with TRBD1. The germline gives CDR1 MNHEY, CDR2 SMNVEV (reference sequence). The CDR3 is 14 amino acids. V was pared by 6 bases and J by 10 bases, with 6 bases of the junction left unmatched. The chain's CDR3 is CASSPTGGGSPLHF. The CDR3, as DNA: TGTGCCAGCAGCCCGACAGGGGGCGGGTCACCCCTCCACTTT.

This rearrangement joins TRBV28 to TRBJ1-2; a possible D gene is TRBD1 (6 bases). The CDR3 spans 12 residues. With 10 bases removed from V and 5 bases from J, the gap between germline ends came to 14 bases. The V gene's germline CDR1 is MDHEN and CDR2 SYDVKM. The CDR3 nucleotides are TGTGCCACAGAACTACAGGGTTATGGCTACACCTTC. Translated: CATELQGYGYTF.

This chain joins TRBV2 and TRBJ2-3; D might be TRBD2 (6 bases). The germline V gene has CDR1 SNHLY and CDR2 FYNNEI. V gave up 4 bases and J gave up 0 bases, with 11 bases separating them. The CDR3 length is 15 residues. CDR3 nucleotide sequence: TGTGCCAGCAGTGGCGTGGCGGGGAGCACAGATACGCAGTATTTT. It yields the protein CASSGVAGSTDTQYF.

The chain has TRBV11-2 and TRBJ2-7; D call uncertain. V lost 0 bases, J lost 0 bases, and 9 bases lay in between. This CDR3 has 15 amino acids. Per the germline V gene, CDR1 is SGHAT and CDR2 is FQNNGV. The CDR3 sequence is CASSLDAGTSYEQYV. As DNA, the CDR3 is TGTGCCAGCAGCTTAGACGCAGGAACCTCCTACGAGCAGTACGTC.

This sequence joins TRBV6-4 and TRBJ1-2; D possibly corresponds to TRBD1 (5 bases). CDR3 length equals 16 residues. Germline V gene sequence: CDR1 MRHNA, CDR2 SNTAGT. V was clipped by 11 bases and J by 6 bases, with 28 bases between them. Here the CDR3 reads CAYDNPPYPRGNGYTF. The DNA for the CDR3 is TGTGCCTACGATAATCCCCCCTACCCACGGGGGAATGGCTACACCTTC.

The chain is built from TRBV10-3 and TRBJ1-6; 7 nucleotides align to TRBD1. After removal of 7 bases from V and 7 bases from J, the junction contained 13 bases not matched to a gene. CDR3 size: 16 residues. The germline V gene encodes CDR1 ENHRY and CDR2 SYGVKD. The CDR3 here is CAIKSDREVENSPLHF. The CDR3 DNA follows: TGTGCCATCAAGAGCGACAGGGAAGTGGAGAATTCACCCCTCCACTTT.

V and J are TRBV6-5 and TRBJ1-4; weak D call: TRBD1 (5 bases). This CDR3 comprises 14 residues. V gave up 4 bases and J gave up 8 bases, with 14 bases separating them. Per the germline V gene, CDR1 is MNHEY and CDR2 is SVGAGI. DNA for the CDR3: TGTGCCAGCAGTTTGACAGTCCCCCGGGAAAAACTGTTTTTT. It codes for CASSLTVPREKLFF.